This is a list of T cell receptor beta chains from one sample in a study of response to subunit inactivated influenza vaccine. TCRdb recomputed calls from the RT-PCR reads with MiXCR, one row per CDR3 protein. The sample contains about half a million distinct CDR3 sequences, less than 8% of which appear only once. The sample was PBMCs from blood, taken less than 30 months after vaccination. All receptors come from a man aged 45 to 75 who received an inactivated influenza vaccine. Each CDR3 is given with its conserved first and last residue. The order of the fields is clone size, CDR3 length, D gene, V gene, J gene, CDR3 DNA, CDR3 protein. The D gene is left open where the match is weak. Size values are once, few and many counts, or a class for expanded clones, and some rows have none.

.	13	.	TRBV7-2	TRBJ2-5	TGTGCCAGCAGCTTAAGTCCGCGGGAGACCCAGTACTTC	CASSLSPRETQYF
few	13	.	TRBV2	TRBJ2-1	TGTGCCAGCAGTGAAGTTGTCTACAATGAGCAGTTCTTC	CASSEVVYNEQFF
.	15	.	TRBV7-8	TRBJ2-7	TGTGCCAGCAGCCCCCTTGGGGGAGGGGGGTACGAGCAGTACTTC	CASSPLGGGGYEQYF
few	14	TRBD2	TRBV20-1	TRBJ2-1	TGCAGTGCTAGAGGACTAGCGGGAGGGCCTGCCGAGTTCTTC	CSARGLAGGPAEFF
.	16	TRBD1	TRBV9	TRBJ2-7	TGTGCCAGCAGCGTAGGAATGGGACAGAGCTCCTACGAGCAGTACTTC	CASSVGMGQSSYEQYF
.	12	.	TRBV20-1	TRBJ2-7	TGCAGTGCTGAGGCCCACCCGAGAGAGCAGTACTTC	CSAEAHPREQYF
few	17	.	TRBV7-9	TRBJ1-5	TGTGCCAGCAGCTTAGGCGTCCTAGGGGGAGGCAATCAGCCCCAGCATTTT	CASSLGVLGGGNQPQHF
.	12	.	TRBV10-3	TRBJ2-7	TGTGCCACTCGGGACCCAACCTACGAGCAGTACTTC	CATRDPTYEQYF
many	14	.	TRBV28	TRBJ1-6	TGTGCCAGCAGGGATCGGGCCGTCACCTCACCCCTCCACTTT	CASRDRAVTSPLHF
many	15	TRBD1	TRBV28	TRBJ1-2	TGTGCCAGCAGTTTATCCGTTGCAGGGGGGTATGGCTACACCTTC	CASSLSVAGGYGYTF
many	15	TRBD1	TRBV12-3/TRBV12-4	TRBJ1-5	TGTGCCAGCAGGATACAGGGGACTAGCAATCAGCCCCAGCATTTT	CASRIQGTSNQPQHF
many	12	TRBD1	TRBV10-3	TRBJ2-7	TGTGCCATCAGTGGACAGGGAAACGAGCAGTACTTC	CAISGQGNEQYF
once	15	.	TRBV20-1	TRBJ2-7	TGCAGTGCTGGAGAAGGTTACGGCAGGGAGGACGGGCAGTACTTC	CSAGEGYGREDGQYF
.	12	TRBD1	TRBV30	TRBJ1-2	TGTGCCTCGCACAGGGGGCAAAATGGCTACACCTTC	CASHRGQNGYTF
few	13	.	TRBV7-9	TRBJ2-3	TGTGCCAGCAGCTTACTATCGGGAGATACGCAGTATTTT	CASSLLSGDTQYF
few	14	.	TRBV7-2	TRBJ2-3	TGTGCCAGCAGCTCGACAGGCCCAACAGATACGCAGTATTTT	CASSSTGPTDTQYF